A single sample gave rise to the 12 T cell receptor beta chains below, sequenced in a study of blood T cell repertoires in COVID-19. This table comes from immunoSEQ multiplex PCR, and its TCRdb copy is limited to in-frame clones, with some not included. The sample yields tens of thousands of clones, about 68% seen once. Source material: peripheral blood. The receptor source for this set is a woman in her sixties or seventies with acute or convalescent COVID-19.

The chain joins TRBV27 to TRBJ1-4, with 9 positions matching TRBD1. Germline CDR1 is MNHEY and CDR2 is SMNVEV (reference sequence). V shed 3 bases and J 8 bases; nucleotides not matched to a gene: 10. The CDR3 length is 16 residues. CDR3 sequence reads: CASSFRPGQGNEKLFF. The CDR3 region has the DNA TGTGCCAGCAGTTTCAGACCGGGACAGGGCAACGAAAAACTGTTTTTT.

The rearrangement joins TRBV28 to TRBJ1-2; D is uncertain. With 7 bases removed from V and 2 bases from J, the gap between germline ends came to 8 bases. This CDR3 comprises 12 residues. Germline V gene lookup returns CDR1 MDHEN and CDR2 SYDVKM. In DNA, the CDR3 is TGTGCCAGCAACATTTTGAACTATGGCTACACCTTC. It encodes CASNILNYGYTF.

In nucleotides, the CDR3 is TGCGCCAGCAGCCAAGATTGGAGCGGGGCCAACACCGGGGAGCTGTTTTTT. Protein product: CASSQDWSGANTGELFF. The chain recombines TRBV4-1 with TRBJ2-2, with 7 bases that match TRBD2. CDR1 and CDR2 from the germline V gene are MGHRA and YSYEKL. V lost 0 bases to trimming and J lost 2 bases; unmatched junction nucleotides: 6. This CDR3 region has 17 residues.

This clone is a singleton in its sample. The chain has TRBV10-3 and TRBJ2-1, with TRBD2 identical over 12 bases. The CDR3 has 16 amino acids. Germline V gives CDR1 ENHRY, CDR2 SYGVKD. V shed 3 bases and J 3 bases; nucleotides not matched to a gene: 3. The CDR3 DNA sequence: TGTGCCATCAGTGAAACTAGCGGGAGGATCTACAATGAGCAGTTCTTC. Its protein is CAISETSGRIYNEQFF.

The chain has TRBV25-1 and TRBJ2-3; 7 nucleotides match TRBD1. CDR1 is MGHDK, CDR2 SYGVNS, per germline. The CDR3 consists of 14 residues. The trim removed 6 bases at V and 5 bases at J, leaving 8 bases unmatched. In DNA form, the CDR3 reads TGTGCCAGCAGCCAGAGAGGGGACAGAGATACGCAGTATTTT. Translating it yields CASSQRGDRDTQYF.

This sequence joins TRBV28 and TRBJ2-3; 7 nucleotides line up with TRBD1. The CDR3 runs to 15 residues. The germline V gene encodes CDR1 MDHEN and CDR2 SYDVKM. Trimming took 7 bases from V and 1 from J; bases not matched to a gene: 8. CDR3 nucleotide sequence: TGTGCCAGCACTAGGGGTACAGGGGGCACAGATACGCAGTATTTT. Residues: CASTRGTGGTDTQYF.

CDR3 DNA: TGTGCCAGCACCAAACAGGGAGGGGCCGGGGAGCTGTTTTTT. Translation: CASTKQGGAGELFF. The gene calls are TRBV28 and TRBJ2-2, with D possibly TRBD2 on 7 matching bases. The germline gives CDR1 MDHEN, CDR2 SYDVKM. The CDR3 contains 14 residues. V shed 7 bases and J shed 6 bases, with 15 bases lying between them.

This clone has just a few counts. J is TRBJ1-1 and V is TRBV2; D is uncertain. The ends were cut back, 4 bases at V and 0 bases at J, with 6 bases in the middle. The CDR3 contains 13 residues. Germline CDR1 is SNHLY and CDR2 is FYNNEI. The CDR3 protein is CASSVGVNTEAFF. The DNA of the CDR3 is TGTGCCAGCAGTGTAGGAGTGAACACTGAAGCTTTCTTT.

This clone was counted a single time. The CDR3 DNA follows: TGTGCCAGCAGCCAAGATGAGACAGCGGGGGGAGAGACCCAGTACTTC. It is translated as CASSQDETAGGETQYF. This chain connects TRBV4-2 to TRBJ2-5; 9 nucleotides match TRBD2. The CDR3 totals 16 residues. In germline, CDR1 is LGHNA, CDR2 YNFKEQ. The ends lost 0 bases at V and 4 bases at J; junction bases unmatched: 6.

This clone was seen just once. The chain combines TRBV28 with TRBJ1-2; 8 bases map to TRBD1. This CDR3 spans 14 amino acids. The germline V gene has CDR1 MDHEN and CDR2 SYDVKM. Trimming at V came to 1 base and at J to 8 bases, leaving 6 bases not matched to a gene. In nucleotides, the CDR3 is TGTGCCAGCAGTTTATCGGACAGGGTGGGAGGCTACACCTTC. Amino acids: CASSLSDRVGGYTF.

The rearrangement links TRBV2 to TRBJ2-3; D is possibly TRBD1 (6 bases). The germline V and J ends were trimmed by 3 bases and 9 bases, with 16 bases remaining between them. CDR1 is SNHLY, CDR2 FYNNEI, per germline. The CDR3 has 14 amino acids. In DNA form, the CDR3 reads TGTGCCAGCAGTGATCGGGACATATCTCCAACGCAGTATTTT. Its protein product is CASSDRDISPTQYF.

The chain uses TRBV27 and TRBJ1-5, with TRBD1 matching 9 bases. Trimming cost V 5 bases and J 3 bases; bases outside gene matches: 14. The CDR3 has 18 amino acids. CDR1 is MNHEY, CDR2 SMNVEV, per germline (reference sequence). Here the CDR3 DNA reads TGTGCCAGCAGTCCTAGTTTACGTGGGACAGGGTACAATCAGCCCCAGCATTTT. The encoded protein is CASSPSLRGTGYNQPQHF.